One sample yielded the 23 T cell receptor beta chains listed below, sequenced in a study of blood T cell repertoires in COVID-19. Clones were sequenced by immunoSEQ multiplex PCR, and TCRdb holds only the in-frame ones, with some missing. The data show roughly 180,000 clones, with around 83% seen just once and roughly 4% held by the top ten. The sequenced sample consisted of PBMCs or T cells enriched from blood (not recorded which). The receptors were sampled from a woman aged 50 to 60 in a cohort exposed to, infected with or recovered from COVID-19 (not recorded which).

This chain links TRBV9 with TRBJ1-4; the match to TRBD1 covers 8 bases. The CDR3 consists of 20 residues. V lost 3 bases to trimming and J lost 0 bases; unmatched junction nucleotides: 16. Looked up from germline, CDR1 is SGDLS and CDR2 is YYNGEE. CDR3 nucleotide sequence: TGTGCCAGCAGCGCACCTCAGGGGGCGCCCGATGGGGCAACTAATGAAAAACTGTTTTTT. It is translated as CASSAPQGAPDGATNEKLFF.

V is TRBV10-3 and J is TRBJ2-6; possibly TRBD1 for D (6 bases). Germline-derived CDR1 and CDR2 are ENHRY and SYGVKD. V was shortened by 0 bases and J by 0 bases, with 15 bases between the two germline ends. CDR3 length equals 19 residues. CDR3 nucleotide sequence: TGTGCCATCAGTGAGTCTGGTCCGGGACAACTCTCTGGGGCCAACGTCCTGACTTTC. Protein product: CAISESGPGQLSGANVLTF.

V gene TRBV18 combines with J gene TRBJ2-3; TRBD2 matches at 7 bases. V lost 0 bases and J lost 2; bases outside the gene matches: 5. Germline V gene lookup returns CDR1 KGHSH and CDR2 LQKENI. The CDR3 length is 16 residues. The CDR3 spells CASSPPLAEITDTQYF. The CDR3 DNA reads TGTGCCAGCTCACCACCGCTAGCGGAGATCACAGATACGCAGTATTTT. The whole variable domain, filled in from reference TRBV18 and TRBJ2-3, reads NAGVMQNPRHLVRRRGQEARLRCSPMKGHSHVYWYRQLPEEGLKFMVYLQKENIIDESGMPKERFSAEFPKEGPSILRIQQVVRGDSAAYFCASSPPLAEITDTQYFGPGTRLTVL.

This rearrangement joins TRBV7-2 to TRBJ1-4, with a weak D call TRBD1 (6 bases). This CDR3 region has 14 residues. Germline V gene sequence: CDR1 SGHTA, CDR2 FQGNSA. V was shortened by 3 bases and J by 8 bases, with 13 bases between the two germline ends. The CDR3 DNA is TGTGCCAGCAGCTTTGGACAGATGGGGGAAAAACTGTTTTTT. Its protein is CASSFGQMGEKLFF.

CDR3 nucleotides: TGTGCCAGCAGCCGAACCCGGGACAGGCCGTACGGGCAGTTCTTC. Amino acids: CASSRTRDRPYGQFF. The rearrangement joins TRBV6-2 or TRBV6-3 to TRBJ2-1, with TRBD1 matching over 8 bases. The J segment lost 12 bases and the V segment lost 6 bases, leaving 16 bases of the junction unmatched. This CDR3 has 15 residues. Looked up from germline, CDR1 is MNHEY and CDR2 is SVGEGT.

The rearrangement links TRBV5-6 to TRBJ2-4, with D tentatively TRBD1 (5 bases). This CDR3 is built from 13 residues. CDR1 is SGHDT, CDR2 YYEEEE, per germline. V was shortened by 0 bases and J by 12 bases, with 13 bases between the two germline ends. Here the CDR3 reads CASSLGAQGTQYF. As DNA, the CDR3 is TGTGCCAGCAGCTTGGGGGCGCAGGGTACTCAGTACTTC.

The rearrangement links TRBV29-1 to TRBJ2-7; tentative D call: TRBD1 (6 bases). CDR1 is SQVTM, CDR2 ANQGSEA, per germline. The CDR3 length is 13 residues. The germline V and J ends were trimmed by 0 bases and 4 bases, with 10 bases remaining between them. CDR3 in amino acids: CSVEDRRGYEQYF. CDR3 coding DNA: TGCAGCGTTGAAGATCGTAGGGGGTACGAGCAGTACTTC.

This rearrangement joins TRBV12-3 or TRBV12-4 to TRBJ1-5; the D gene is possibly TRBD1 (5 bases). This CDR3 comprises 13 residues. V lost 7 bases, J lost 3 bases, and 10 bases lay in between. The CDR3 DNA reads TGTGCCAGCACCGCCAGGGTCAATCAGCCCCAGCATTTT. Translated: CASTARVNQPQHF.

This chain connects TRBV7-3 to TRBJ2-1, with D maybe TRBD2 (6 bases). The germline V gene encodes CDR1 SGHTA and CDR2 FQGTGA. The CDR3 runs 16 residues. The germline V and J ends were trimmed by 5 bases and 3 bases, with 17 bases remaining between them. CDR3 coding DNA: TGTGCCAGCAGCACAAGGGGCGGGAAGGGCTACAATGAGCAGTTCTTC. Its protein product is CASSTRGGKGYNEQFF.

This sequence joins TRBV5-1 and TRBJ2-2; a weak D match, TRBD1 (6 bases). CDR1 is SGHRS, CDR2 YFSETQ, per germline. The CDR3 is 14 amino acids. V was cut by 5 bases and J by 5 bases, with 13 bases left in between. The CDR3 reads CASSRGIRTGELFF. The DNA of the CDR3 is TGCGCCAGCAGTAGGGGGATCCGGACCGGGGAGCTGTTTTTT.

The CDR3 sequence: CASSSGFTSTDTQYF. In DNA form, the CDR3 reads TGCGCCAGCAGCTCAGGGTTTACTAGCACAGATACGCAGTATTTT. The chain uses TRBV5-1 and TRBJ2-3; D perhaps matches TRBD1 (5 bases). The CDR3 extends over 15 amino acids. CDR1 is SGHRS, CDR2 YFSETQ, per germline. Deletions cut 3 bases from V and 0 bases from J, with 11 bases between.

V usage is TRBV5-5 and J usage is TRBJ2-5; 14 bases fit TRBD2. In germline, CDR1 is SGHKS, CDR2 YYEKEE (reference sequence). The CDR3 runs 16 residues. The V segment lost 2 bases and the J segment 5 bases; nucleotides outside the gene matches: 5. The CDR3 is CASSLSGLAGEETQYF. DNA for the CDR3: TGTGCCAGCAGCTTATCGGGACTAGCGGGGGAGGAGACCCAGTACTTC.

Turning to this clone: A read error may produce the germline difference seen at one junction end. V is TRBV20-1 and J is TRBJ2-3, with 11 bases identical to TRBD2. Germline values: CDR1 DFQATT, CDR2 SNEGSKA (reference sequence). The length of the CDR3 is 14 residues. CDR3 loop: CSASLAGGTDTQYF. The CDR3 DNA is TGCAGTGCTAGTCTAGCGGGGGGCACCGATACGCAGTATTTT.

CDR3 bases: TGTGCCACTCGGGGGGTAGCCAAAAACATTCAGTACTTC. Protein: CATRGVAKNIQYF. The chain carries TRBV6-5 and TRBJ2-4; TRBD2 aligns across 7 bases. CDR1 is MNHEY, CDR2 SVGAGI, per germline. The length of the CDR3 is 13 residues. The V gene end was trimmed by 10 bases and the J gene end by 0 bases; junction bases not matched to a gene: 3.

This chain joins TRBV5-1 and TRBJ1-3, with TRBD1 identical over 10 bases. Germline assignment: CDR1 SGHRS and CDR2 YFSETQ. This CDR3 contains 17 residues. Losses at the gene ends were 3 bases for V and 0 bases for J; bases not matched to a gene: 6. CDR3 loop: CASSSGTGADSGNTIYF. The CDR3 coding sequence is TGCGCCAGCAGCTCCGGGACAGGGGCTGACTCTGGAAACACCATATATTTT.

This clone turned up a few times. This chain connects TRBV5-1 to TRBJ2-7, with D possibly matching TRBD2 (5 bases). Germline CDR1 SGHRS, CDR2 YFSETQ. V was cut by 2 bases and J by 6 bases, with 9 bases left in between. The CDR3 has 12 residues. The CDR3: CASSFEGGEQYF. CDR3 DNA sequence: TGCGCCAGCAGCTTCGAAGGAGGCGAGCAGTACTTC.

The chain links TRBV6-5 to TRBJ1-3; D not certain. Germline V lookup: CDR1 MNHEY, CDR2 SVGAGI. The CDR3 consists of 14 residues. Between the trimmed V and J ends, which lost 6 bases and 0 bases, there was a span of 9 bases. In DNA form, the CDR3 reads TGTGCCAGCAGGAGACACGTCTCTGGAAACACCATATATTTT. Protein product: CASRRHVSGNTIYF.

In this sample, this clone turned up once. V and J are TRBV27 and TRBJ1-1; the D gene is possibly TRBD1 (6 bases). Germline V gene data show CDR1 as MNHEY and CDR2 as SMNVEV (reference sequence). The CDR3 is 13 amino acids. V lost 3 bases and J lost 4, with 9 bases in between. CDR3 sequence: CASSFGGGTEAFF. In DNA form, the CDR3 reads TGTGCCAGCAGTTTTGGGGGCGGCACTGAAGCTTTCTTT.

In DNA, the CDR3 is TGTGCCAGCAGTTCCGGCGACAGCACTTATAGCAATCAGCCCCAGCATTTT. Translation gives CASSSGDSTYSNQPQHF. J is TRBJ1-5 and V is TRBV28, with a weak D call TRBD1 (5 bases). Germline assignment: CDR1 MDHEN and CDR2 SYDVKM. With 4 bases removed from V and 0 bases from J, the gap between germline ends came to 16 bases. This CDR3 has 17 amino acids.

This chain connects TRBV19 to TRBJ1-3; TRBD1 matches at 8 bases. CDR1 and CDR2 (germline): LNHDA, SQIVND (reference sequence). This CDR3 is built from 16 residues. The trim removed 9 bases at V and 4 bases at J, leaving 14 bases unmatched. The CDR3 loop is CASTESGGAKGNTIYF. The CDR3 bases are TGTGCCAGCACGGAGTCAGGGGGCGCGAAAGGAAACACCATATATTTT.

The rearrangement joins TRBV5-1 to TRBJ1-2, with D possibly TRBD1 on 6 matching bases. The CDR3 length is 14 residues. Germline CDR1 SGHRS, CDR2 YFSETQ. V lost 0 bases and J lost 4, with 10 bases in between. CDR3 nucleotides: TGCGCCAGCAGCTTGGTTCAGGGGTCCTATGGCTACACCTTC. Its protein is CASSLVQGSYGYTF.

The V and J genes are TRBV7-2 and TRBJ1-5; possible D gene TRBD1, 6 bases. This CDR3 spans 15 amino acids. Germline assignment: CDR1 SGHTA and CDR2 FQGNSA. The V gene lost 5 bases and the J gene lost 6 bases, with 17 bases spanning the gap. The CDR3 protein is CASSHNPQGGQPQHF. CDR3 sequence (DNA): TGTGCCAGCAGCCACAACCCACAGGGCGGTCAGCCCCAGCATTTT.

This clone has more than one count but fewer than ten. The chain combines TRBV7-6 with TRBJ1-6; D gene uncertain. Germline CDR1 and CDR2: SGHVS and FNYEAQ. This CDR3 contains 14 residues. The V end was cut by 5 bases, the J end by 8 bases, with 13 bases between. The chain's CDR3 is CASSLRGDDSPLHF. For the CDR3, the DNA is TGTGCCAGCAGCCTCCGCGGGGATGATTCACCCCTCCACTTT.